The clone carrying this T cell receptor (beta chain) has a count of ten or more. MiXCR, applied by TCRdb to the 5' RACE reads, yields one record per CDR3 protein. The sample yields 700,000 or so distinct CDR3 sequences, under 9% seen once. The CDR3 loop spans 15 amino acids. The germline gives CDR1 SGHRS, CDR2 YFSETQ. Germline trimming cut 0 bases from V and 3 bases from J; bases unmatched to any gene: 2. This sample is drawn from a study of identical twins. This sample also appeared in a second study, on yellow fever vaccine responses in identical twins. As reported in that work: Vaccine T cell responses of twins reportedly seemed partly convergent and partly personalized.

The V gene is TRBV5-1, the J gene TRBJ2-7, with 11 bases lining up with TRBD2. The sample taken for sequencing was PBMCs. The source is a young woman in good health. This chain's CDR3 is CASSLAGTSGYEQYF. As DNA, the CDR3 is TGCGCCAGCAGCTTGGCCGGGACTAGCGGCTACGAGCAGTACTTC.